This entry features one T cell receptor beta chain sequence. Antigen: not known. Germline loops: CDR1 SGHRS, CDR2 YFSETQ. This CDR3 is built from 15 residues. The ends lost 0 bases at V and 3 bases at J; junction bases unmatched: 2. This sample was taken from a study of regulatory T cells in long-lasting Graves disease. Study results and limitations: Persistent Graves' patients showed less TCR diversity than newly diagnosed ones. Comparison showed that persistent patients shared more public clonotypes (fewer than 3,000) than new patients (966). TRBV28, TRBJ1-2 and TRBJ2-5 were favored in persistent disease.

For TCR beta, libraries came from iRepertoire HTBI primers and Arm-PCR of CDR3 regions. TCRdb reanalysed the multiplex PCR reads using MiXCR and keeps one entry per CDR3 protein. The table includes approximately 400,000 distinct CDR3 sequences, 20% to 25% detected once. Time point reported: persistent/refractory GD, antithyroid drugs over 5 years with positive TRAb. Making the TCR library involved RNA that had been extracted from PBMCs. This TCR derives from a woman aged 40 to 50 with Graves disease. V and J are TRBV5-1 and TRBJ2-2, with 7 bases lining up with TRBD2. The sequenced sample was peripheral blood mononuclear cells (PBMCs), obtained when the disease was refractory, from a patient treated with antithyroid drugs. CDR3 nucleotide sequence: TGCGCCAGCAGCTTGGTGCTAGCGGACACCGGGGAGCTGTTTTTT. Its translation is CASSLVLADTGELFF.